Following are 10 T cell receptor beta chains from one sample sequenced in a study of blood T cell repertoires in COVID-19. Some clones are missing from TCRdb's copy, which holds only in-frame ones; the method was immunoSEQ multiplex PCR. The sample consists of around 250,000 clones, over 75% of them appearing once. Sequencing input: PBMCs or T cells enriched from blood (not recorded which). These receptors originate from a woman in her forties or fifties who had recovered from COVID-19.

In regard to this clone: Other DNA sequences in this sample translate to the same CDR3. J is TRBJ2-3 and V is TRBV5-1; TRBD1 matches 7 bases. The germline V gene encodes CDR1 SGHRS and CDR2 YFSETQ. This CDR3 region has 14 residues. V shed 2 bases, J shed 4 bases, and the junction held 4 bases outside the gene matches. CDR3 nucleotide sequence: TGCGCCAGCAGCTTACAGGGGTCGCCAGATACGCAGTATTTT. The encoded protein is CASSLQGSPDTQYF.

J is TRBJ1-1 and V is TRBV5-1, with a possible D match to TRBD1 (6 bases). CDR3 length: 13 amino acids. Germline values: CDR1 SGHRS, CDR2 YFSETQ. The V gene lost 4 bases and the J gene lost 6 bases, with 13 bases spanning the gap. The CDR3: CASSHPTGAEAFF. In DNA form, the CDR3 reads TGCGCCAGCAGCCATCCGACAGGAGCTGAAGCTTTCTTT. The full variable domain, its missing parts supplied by reference TRBV5-1 and TRBJ1-1, is KAGVTQTPRYLIKTRGQQVTLSCSPISGHRSVSWYQQTPGQGLQFLFEYFSETQRNKGNFPGRFSGRQFSNSRSEMNVSTLELGDSALYLCASSHPTGAEAFFGQGTRLTVV.

DNA for the CDR3: TGTGCCACCAGCAGAGCACGTTCCGTGGACAGGGCCCACGAGCAGTACTTC. It yields the protein CATSRARSVDRAHEQYF. V and J are TRBV15 and TRBJ2-7, with 8 positions matching TRBD1. V was clipped by 1 base and J by 5 bases; unmatched bases: 13. Germline V gene data show CDR1 as LNHNV and CDR2 as YYDKDF (reference sequence). There are 17 residues in the CDR3.

The chain uses TRBV5-6 and TRBJ2-2, with 9 bases identical to TRBD2. The germline V gene has CDR1 SGHDT and CDR2 YYEEEE. Trimming at V came to 1 base and at J to 7 bases, leaving 8 bases not matched to a gene. The CDR3 has 16 amino acids. This CDR3 reads CASSLPGTSRVGELFF. The CDR3 nucleotides are TGTGCCAGCAGCTTGCCTGGGACTAGCCGTGTCGGGGAGCTGTTTTTT.

V usage is TRBV28 and J usage is TRBJ2-1; weak D call: TRBD2 (6 bases). Germline loops: CDR1 MDHEN, CDR2 SYDVKM. The length of the CDR3 is 14 residues. V lost 6 bases and J 8 bases, leaving 17 bases between the germline ends. This chain's CDR3 is CASSLGGPWDEQFF. The CDR3 nucleotides read TGTGCCAGCAGCTTGGGAGGACCATGGGATGAGCAGTTCTTC.

The rearrangement uses TRBV28 and TRBJ2-3, with 8 bases lining up with TRBD1. Germline-derived CDR1 and CDR2 are MDHEN and SYDVKM. CDR3 length: 15 residues. The trim removed 2 bases at V and 7 bases at J, leaving 8 bases unmatched. The CDR3 sequence is CASSLAGTGGHTQYF. As DNA, the CDR3 is TGTGCCAGCAGTTTAGCTGGGACAGGAGGCCATACGCAGTATTTT.

The V gene is TRBV5-5, the J gene TRBJ1-3; D unclear. The CDR3 contains 15 residues. CDR1 and CDR2 from the germline V gene are SGHKS and YYEKEE (reference sequence). V was pared by 0 bases and J by 4 bases, with 11 bases between. CDR3 DNA: TGTGCCAGCAGCTTGGCAGGCTCGGTAGGAAACACCATATATTTT. Its translation is CASSLAGSVGNTIYF.

This CDR3 reads CASSPGTSTTDTQYF. The DNA of the CDR3 is TGTGCCAGCAGTCCCGGGACTAGCACCACAGATACGCAGTATTTT. The gene calls are TRBV7-3 and TRBJ2-3; 9 positions agree with TRBD2. The CDR3 loop spans 15 amino acids. Germline trimming cut 6 bases from V and 2 bases from J; bases unmatched to any gene: 6. CDR1 and CDR2 (germline): SGHTA, FQGTGA.

The J gene is TRBJ1-2, the V gene TRBV7-2, with D unclear. V lost 2 bases to trimming and J lost 2 bases, with 9 bases between them. The V gene's germline CDR1 is SGHTA and CDR2 FQGNSA. The CDR3 covers 14 residues. For the CDR3, the DNA is TGTGCCAGCAGCTTATTAGGGAGCAACTATGGCTACACCTTC. The encoded protein is CASSLLGSNYGYTF.

The V call is TRBV2, the J call TRBJ2-2; 10 bases are shared with TRBD2. CDR1 SNHLY and CDR2 FYNNEI come from the germline V gene. This CDR3 has 15 amino acids. J gave up 4 bases and V 6 bases, and 5 bases lay outside the gene matches. The CDR3 region is CASRASGSFTGELFF. CDR3 coding DNA: TGTGCCAGCAGAGCTAGCGGGAGTTTCACCGGGGAGCTGTTTTTT.